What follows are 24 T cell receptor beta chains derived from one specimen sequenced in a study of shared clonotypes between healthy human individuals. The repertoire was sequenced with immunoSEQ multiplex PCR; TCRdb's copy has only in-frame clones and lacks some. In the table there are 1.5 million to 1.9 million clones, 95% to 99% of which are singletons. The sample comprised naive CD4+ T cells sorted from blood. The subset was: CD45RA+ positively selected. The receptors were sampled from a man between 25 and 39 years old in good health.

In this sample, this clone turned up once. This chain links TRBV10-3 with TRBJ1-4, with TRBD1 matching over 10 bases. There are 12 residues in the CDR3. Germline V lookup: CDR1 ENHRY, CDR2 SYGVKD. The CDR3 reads CVTGTGDEKLFF. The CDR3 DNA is TGTGTAACCGGGACAGGGGATGAAAAACTGTTTTTT.

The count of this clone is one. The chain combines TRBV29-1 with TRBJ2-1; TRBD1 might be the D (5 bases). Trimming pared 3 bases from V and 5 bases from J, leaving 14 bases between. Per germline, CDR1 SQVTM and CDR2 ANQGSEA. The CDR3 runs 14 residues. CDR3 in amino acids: CSVDRAGLDNEQFF. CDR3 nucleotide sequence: TGCAGCGTTGACAGAGCAGGGCTTGACAATGAGCAGTTCTTC.

Here the CDR3 reads CASSLIPWGKYEQYF. Written as DNA, the CDR3 is TGTGCCAGCAGCTTAATTCCTTGGGGGAAATACGAGCAGTACTTC. The chain couples TRBV7-8 to TRBJ2-7, with D possibly called TRBD1 or TRBD2 (5 bases each). The CDR3 sequence is 15 residues long. Between the trimmed V and J ends, which lost 2 bases and 4 bases, there was a span of 15 bases. Germline V gene sequence: CDR1 SGHVS, CDR2 FQNEAQ. Combining the CDR3 with reference TRBV7-8 and TRBJ2-7 gives the whole variable domain GAGVSQSPRYKVAKRGQDVALRCDPISGHVSLFWYQQALGQGPEFLTYFQNEAQLDKSGLPSDRFFAERPEGSVSTLKIQRTQQEDSAVYLCASSLIPWGKYEQYFGPGTRLTVT.

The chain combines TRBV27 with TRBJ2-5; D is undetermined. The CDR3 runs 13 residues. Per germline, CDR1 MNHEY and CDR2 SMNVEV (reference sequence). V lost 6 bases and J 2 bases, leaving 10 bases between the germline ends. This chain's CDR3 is CASSPLVQETQYF. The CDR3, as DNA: TGTGCCAGCAGCCCGCTTGTGCAAGAGACCCAGTACTTC.

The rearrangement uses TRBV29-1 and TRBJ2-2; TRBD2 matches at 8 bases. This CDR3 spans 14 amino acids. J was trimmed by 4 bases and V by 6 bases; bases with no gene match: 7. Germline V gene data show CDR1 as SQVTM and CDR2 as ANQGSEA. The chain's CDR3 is CSVGGRMGTGELFF. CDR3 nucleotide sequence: TGCAGCGTGGGCGGGAGGATGGGCACCGGGGAGCTGTTTTTT.

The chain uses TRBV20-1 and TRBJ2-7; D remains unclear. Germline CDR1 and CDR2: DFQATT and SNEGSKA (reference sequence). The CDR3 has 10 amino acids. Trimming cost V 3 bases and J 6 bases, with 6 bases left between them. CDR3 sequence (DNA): TGCAGTGCTAGTACGAGCGAGCAGTACTTC. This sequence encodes CSASTSEQYF.

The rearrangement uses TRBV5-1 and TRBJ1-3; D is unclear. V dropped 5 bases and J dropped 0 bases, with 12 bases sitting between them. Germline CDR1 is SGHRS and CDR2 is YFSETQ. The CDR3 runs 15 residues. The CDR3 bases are TGCGCCAGCAGATCGGTCTCCTACTCTGGAAACACCATATATTTT. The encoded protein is CASRSVSYSGNTIYF.

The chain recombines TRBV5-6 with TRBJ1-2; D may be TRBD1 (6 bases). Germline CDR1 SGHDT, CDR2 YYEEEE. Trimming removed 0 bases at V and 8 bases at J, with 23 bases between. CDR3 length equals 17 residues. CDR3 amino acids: CASSLVSRGPVSRGYTF. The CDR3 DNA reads TGTGCCAGCAGCTTGGTAAGCAGGGGACCTGTGTCACGAGGCTACACCTTC.

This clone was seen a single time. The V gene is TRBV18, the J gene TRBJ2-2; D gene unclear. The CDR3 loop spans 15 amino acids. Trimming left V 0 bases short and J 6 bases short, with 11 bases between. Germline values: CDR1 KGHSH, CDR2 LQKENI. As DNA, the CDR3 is TGTGCCAGCTCACCACCGAGATCCGTGTCCGGGGAGCTGTTTTTT. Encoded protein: CASSPPRSVSGELFF.

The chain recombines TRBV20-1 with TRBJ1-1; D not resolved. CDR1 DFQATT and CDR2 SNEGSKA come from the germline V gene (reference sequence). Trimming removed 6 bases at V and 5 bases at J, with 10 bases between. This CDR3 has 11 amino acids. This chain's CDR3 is CSACYGTEAFF. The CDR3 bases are TGCAGTGCCTGTTATGGGACTGAAGCTTTCTTT.

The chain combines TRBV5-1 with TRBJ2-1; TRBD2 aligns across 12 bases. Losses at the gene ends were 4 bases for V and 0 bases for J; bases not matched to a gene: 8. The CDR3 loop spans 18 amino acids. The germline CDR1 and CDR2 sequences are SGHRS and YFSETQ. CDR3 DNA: TGCGCCAGCAGCCTGGGGACTAGCGGGTTAAGCTCCTACAATGAGCAGTTCTTC. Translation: CASSLGTSGLSSYNEQFF.

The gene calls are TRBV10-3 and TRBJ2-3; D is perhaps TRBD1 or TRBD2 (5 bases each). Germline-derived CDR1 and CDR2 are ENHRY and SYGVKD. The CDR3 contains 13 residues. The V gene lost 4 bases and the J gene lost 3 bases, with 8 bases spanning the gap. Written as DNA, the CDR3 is TGTGCCATCAGTGGAGGGGCGACAGATACGCAGTATTTT. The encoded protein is CAISGGATDTQYF.

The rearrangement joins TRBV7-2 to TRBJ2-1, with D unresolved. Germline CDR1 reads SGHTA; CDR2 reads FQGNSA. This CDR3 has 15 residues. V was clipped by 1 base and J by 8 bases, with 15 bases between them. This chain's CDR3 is CASSLGVGWSHEQFF. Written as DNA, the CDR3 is TGTGCCAGCAGCTTAGGTGTAGGGTGGAGCCATGAGCAGTTCTTC.

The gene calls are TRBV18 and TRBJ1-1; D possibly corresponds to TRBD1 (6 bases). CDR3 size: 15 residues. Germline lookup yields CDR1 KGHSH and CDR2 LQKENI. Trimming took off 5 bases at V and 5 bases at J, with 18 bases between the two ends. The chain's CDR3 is CASSSSGAAITEAFF. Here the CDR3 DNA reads TGTGCCAGCTCATCTTCAGGGGCAGCAATAACTGAAGCTTTCTTT.

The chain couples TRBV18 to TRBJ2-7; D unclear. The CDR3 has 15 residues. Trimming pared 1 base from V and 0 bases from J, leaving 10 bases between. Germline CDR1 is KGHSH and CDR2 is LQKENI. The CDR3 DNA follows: TGTGCCAGCTCACCACAACAGAGGAGCTCCTACGAGCAGTACTTC. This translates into CASSPQQRSSYEQYF.

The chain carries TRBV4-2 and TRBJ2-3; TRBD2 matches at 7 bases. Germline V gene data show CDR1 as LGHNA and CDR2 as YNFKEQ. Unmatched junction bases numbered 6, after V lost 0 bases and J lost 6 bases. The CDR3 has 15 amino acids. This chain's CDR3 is CASSQDGGEGDTQYF. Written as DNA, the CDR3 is TGTGCCAGCAGCCAAGATGGGGGGGAAGGGGATACGCAGTATTTT.

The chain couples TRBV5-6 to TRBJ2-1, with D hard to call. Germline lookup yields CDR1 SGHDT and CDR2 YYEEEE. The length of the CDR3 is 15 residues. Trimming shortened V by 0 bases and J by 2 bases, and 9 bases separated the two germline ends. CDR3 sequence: CASSLAPNTYNEQFF. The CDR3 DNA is TGTGCCAGCAGCTTGGCTCCGAACACCTACAATGAGCAGTTCTTC.

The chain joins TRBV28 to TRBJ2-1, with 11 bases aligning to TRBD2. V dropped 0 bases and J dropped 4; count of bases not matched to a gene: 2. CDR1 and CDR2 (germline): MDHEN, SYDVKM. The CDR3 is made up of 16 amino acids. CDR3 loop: CASSLWTSGTYNEQFF. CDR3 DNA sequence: TGTGCCAGCAGTTTATGGACTAGCGGGACTTACAATGAGCAGTTCTTC.

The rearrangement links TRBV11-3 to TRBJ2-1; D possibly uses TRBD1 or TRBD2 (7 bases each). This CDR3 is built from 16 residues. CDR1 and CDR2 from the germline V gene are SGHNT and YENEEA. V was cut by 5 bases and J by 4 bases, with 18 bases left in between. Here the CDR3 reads CASSPRGQGGYNEQFF. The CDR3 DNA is TGTGCCAGCAGCCCCCGGGGTCAGGGGGGGTACAATGAGCAGTTCTTC.

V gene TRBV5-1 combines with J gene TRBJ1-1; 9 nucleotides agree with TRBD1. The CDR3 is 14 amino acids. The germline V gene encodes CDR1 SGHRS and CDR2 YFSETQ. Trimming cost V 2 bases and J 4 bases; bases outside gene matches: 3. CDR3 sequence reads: CASSFDRGSTEAFF. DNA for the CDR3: TGCGCCAGCAGCTTTGACAGGGGGAGCACTGAAGCTTTCTTT. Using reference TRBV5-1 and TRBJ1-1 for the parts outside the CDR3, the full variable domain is KAGVTQTPRYLIKTRGQQVTLSCSPISGHRSVSWYQQTPGQGLQFLFEYFSETQRNKGNFPGRFSGRQFSNSRSEMNVSTLELGDSALYLCASSFDRGSTEAFFGQGTRLTVV.

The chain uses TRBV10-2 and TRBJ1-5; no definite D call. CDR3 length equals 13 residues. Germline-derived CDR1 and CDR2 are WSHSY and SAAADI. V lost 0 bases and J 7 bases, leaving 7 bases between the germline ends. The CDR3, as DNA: TGCGCCAGCAGTGAGTCGGAGAGGCAGCCCCAGCATTTT. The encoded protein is CASSESERQPQHF.

CDR3 sequence: CASSLNDGSDYGYTF. The CDR3 coding sequence is TGTGCCAGCAGCTTGAACGACGGAAGTGACTATGGCTACACCTTC. The V and J genes are TRBV5-4 and TRBJ1-2; D not certain. Germline values: CDR1 SGHNT, CDR2 YYREEE (reference sequence). Between the trimmed V and J ends, which lost 1 base and 3 bases, there was a span of 13 bases. The CDR3 totals 15 residues.

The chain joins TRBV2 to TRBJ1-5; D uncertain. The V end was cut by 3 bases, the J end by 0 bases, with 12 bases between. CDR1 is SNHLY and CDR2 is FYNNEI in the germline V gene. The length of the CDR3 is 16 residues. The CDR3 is CASSERRGSSNQPQHF. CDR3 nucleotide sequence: TGTGCCAGCAGTGAGCGGCGGGGTTCTAGCAATCAGCCCCAGCATTTT.

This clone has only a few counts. The CDR3 region is CAWSVSNGYTF. The CDR3 region has the DNA TGTGCCTGGAGTGTCAGTAATGGCTACACCTTC. The V call is TRBV30, the J call TRBJ1-2; no definite D call. The germline V gene encodes CDR1 GTSNPN and CDR2 SVGIG (reference sequence). CDR3 size: 11 residues. Trimming cost V 0 bases and J 6 bases, with 5 bases left between them.